A single sample is the source of the 20 T cell receptor beta chains below, sequenced in a study of cytomegalovirus exposure and HLA in healthy donors. Researchers ran the PCR with 60 Vbeta and 13 Jbeta primers. Sequencing was performed with immunoSEQ multiplex PCR; in TCRdb, only in-frame clones are kept and a portion is missing. The table includes some 130,000 clones, approximately 80% detected once. Sample: PBMCs. All receptors come from a woman aged 45-59 years in good health and CMV-seropositive.

The V call is TRBV6-1, the J call TRBJ1-1; D is undetermined. The CDR3 spans 13 residues. The ends were cut back, 2 bases at V and 5 bases at J, with 9 bases in the middle. Germline CDR1 reads MNHNS; CDR2 reads SASEGT. CDR3 in DNA: TGTGCCAGCAGTGAATACCCGGGGACTGAAGCTTTCTTT. Protein: CASSEYPGTEAFF.

This chain uses TRBV28 with TRBJ2-7, with TRBD1 matching 7 bases. Germline CDR1 MDHEN, CDR2 SYDVKM. This CDR3 region has 15 residues. The trim removed 2 bases at V and 1 base at J, leaving 5 bases unmatched. The CDR3 spells CASSLAGGKSYEQYF. The CDR3 region has the DNA TGTGCCAGCAGTTTAGCAGGGGGAAAATCCTACGAGCAGTACTTC.

The rearrangement joins TRBV29-1 to TRBJ1-4; 10 bases align to TRBD1. Germline V gene data show CDR1 as SQVTM and CDR2 as ANQGSEA. This CDR3 is built from 13 residues. V dropped 6 bases and J dropped 3; count of bases not matched to a gene: 1. The CDR3: CSVGTGANEKLFF. Written as DNA, the CDR3 is TGCAGCGTGGGGACAGGGGCTAATGAAAAACTGTTTTTT.

The chain couples TRBV18 to TRBJ1-1, with 12 bases fitting TRBD1. The CDR3 is 18 residues long. Losses at the gene ends were 3 bases for V and 9 bases for J; bases not matched to a gene: 17. CDR1 and CDR2 (germline): KGHSH, LQKENI. CDR3 region: CASSPVGDRGRLSLQAFF. CDR3 nucleotides: TGTGCCAGCTCACCCGTAGGGGACAGGGGGCGTTTGTCCCTTCAAGCTTTCTTT. Full variable domain (outside the CDR3, taken from reference TRBV18 and TRBJ1-1): NAGVMQNPRHLVRRRGQEARLRCSPMKGHSHVYWYRQLPEEGLKFMVYLQKENIIDESGMPKERFSAEFPKEGPSILRIQQVVRGDSAAYFCASSPVGDRGRLSLQAFFGQGTRLTVV.

V is TRBV7-3 and J is TRBJ2-7; perhaps TRBD2 as D (7 bases). Germline V lookup: CDR1 SGHTA, CDR2 FQGTGA. The CDR3 is 13 residues long. V dropped 5 bases and J dropped 6 bases, with 14 bases sitting between them. CDR3 sequence reads: CASSPGGGGEQYF. The CDR3 DNA reads as TGTGCCAGCAGCCCGGGGGGAGGGGGCGAGCAGTACTTC.

The chain couples TRBV2 to TRBJ1-3, with TRBD1 matching over 7 bases. The CDR3 runs 14 residues. The V gene end was trimmed by 2 bases and the J gene end by 2 bases; junction bases not matched to a gene: 0. The germline gives CDR1 SNHLY, CDR2 FYNNEI. The CDR3 coding sequence is TGTGCCAGCAGTGAACAGGGGGCTGGAAACACCATATATTTT. This sequence encodes CASSEQGAGNTIYF.

Concerning this clone itself: The junction shows a germline mismatch at one end, possibly a read error. The V call is TRBV7-9, the J call TRBJ1-6; TRBD1 might be the D (5 bases). Germline CDR1 is SEHNR and CDR2 is FQNEAQ (reference sequence). This CDR3 has 15 residues. CDR3 sequence reads: CSSSLEGSYNSPLHF. The CDR3 nucleotides read TGTTCCAGCAGCTTGGAGGGGTCCTATAATTCACCCCTCCACTTT.

The CDR3 region is CASSSGGAYGYTF. CDR3 DNA sequence: TGTGCCAGCAGCTCTGGAGGGGCGTATGGCTACACCTTC. The genes are TRBV7-3 and TRBJ1-2; possibly TRBD1 for D (5 bases). CDR1 is SGHTA, CDR2 FQGTGA, per germline. Trimming cost V 4 bases and J 5 bases, with 11 bases left between them. This CDR3 region has 13 residues.

This chain joins TRBV6-6 and TRBJ2-7; D is perhaps TRBD2 (6 bases). The CDR3 consists of 12 residues. V was cut by 5 bases and J by 3 bases, with 8 bases left in between. CDR1 and CDR2 (germline): MNHNY, SVGAGI (reference sequence). CDR3: CASSPGVYEQYF. CDR3 sequence (DNA): TGTGCCAGCAGTCCGGGGGTCTACGAGCAGTACTTC.

Here the CDR3 DNA reads TGTGCCTGGAGTCTCGGGGGACGGGGGGAGGCAAACACCATATATTTT. The encoded protein is CAWSLGGRGEANTIYF. The genes are TRBV30 and TRBJ1-3; tentative D call: TRBD1 (5 bases). With 2 bases removed from V and 6 bases from J, the gap between germline ends came to 20 bases. CDR1 is GTSNPN, CDR2 SVGIG, per germline (reference sequence). The CDR3 sequence is 16 residues long. The complete variable domain, with remaining parts taken from reference TRBV30 and TRBJ1-3, reads SQTIHQWPATLVQPVGSPLSLECTVEGTSNPNLYWYRQAAGRGLQLLFYSVGIGQISSEVPQNLSASRPQDRQFILSSKKLLLSDSGFYLCAWSLGGRGEANTIYFGEGSWLTVV.

CDR3 coding DNA: TGTGCCAGCTATCTTCGTGGCACCCAAGAGACCCAGTACTTC. Translating gives CASYLRGTQETQYF. The chain joins TRBV28 to TRBJ2-5, with D unresolved. Germline V CDR1 and CDR2: MDHEN, SYDVKM. V was cut by 8 bases and J by 1 base, with 14 bases left in between. This CDR3 comprises 14 residues. Complete variable domain (other parts from reference TRBV28 and TRBJ2-5): DVKVTQSSRYLVKRTGEKVFLECVQDMDHENMFWYRQDPGLGLRLIYFSYDVKMKEKGDIPEGYSVSREKKERFSLILESASTNQTSMYLCASYLRGTQETQYFGPGTRLLVL.

Only one count was recorded for this clone. The genes are TRBV4-1 and TRBJ1-4; D is unresolved. The V end was cut by 7 bases, the J end by 6 bases, with 12 bases between. Germline V lookup: CDR1 MGHRA, CDR2 YSYEKL. The CDR3 is 13 residues long. The DNA for the CDR3 is TGCGCCAGCAAGGAGGGCGGGGATGAAAAACTGTTTTTT. It translates to CASKEGGDEKLFF.

The table lists this clone with a few counts. The chain employs TRBV7-3 and TRBJ1-5; 9 bases align to TRBD1. Per the germline V gene, CDR1 is SGHTA and CDR2 is FQGTGA. This CDR3 spans 14 amino acids. V lost 5 bases and J lost 5; bases outside the gene matches: 4. The CDR3 loop is CASSAQGADQPQHF. CDR3 DNA: TGTGCCAGCAGCGCACAGGGGGCGGATCAGCCCCAGCATTTT.

This clone is a singleton in its sample. The rearrangement uses TRBV7-2 and TRBJ2-7; D gene unclear. V gave up 5 bases and J gave up 2 bases, with 10 bases separating them. Germline V lookup: CDR1 SGHTA, CDR2 FQGNSA. The CDR3 is 13 amino acids. Here the CDR3 reads CASSARWPYEQYF. In DNA form, the CDR3 reads TGTGCCAGCAGCGCCAGGTGGCCCTACGAGCAGTACTTC.

V is TRBV5-1 and J is TRBJ1-2; 7 bases align to TRBD1. In germline, CDR1 is SGHRS, CDR2 YFSETQ. V lost 0 bases to trimming and J lost 0 bases; unmatched junction nucleotides: 5. The CDR3 consists of 16 residues. The CDR3 region has the DNA TGCGCCAGCAGCTTGGAAGGGACAGACTCTAACTATGGCTACACCTTC. This codes for CASSLEGTDSNYGYTF.

The gene calls are TRBV9 and TRBJ2-2; 10 nucleotides agree with TRBD1. In germline, CDR1 is SGDLS, CDR2 YYNGEE. This CDR3 comprises 17 residues. V was pared by 0 bases and J by 4 bases, with 6 bases of the junction left unmatched. The CDR3 is CASSVATGGAGTGELFF. The CDR3 nucleotides read TGTGCCAGCAGCGTAGCGACAGGGGGCGCGGGCACCGGGGAGCTGTTTTTT.

The chain uses TRBV18 and TRBJ2-1; D is possibly TRBD1 (6 bases). V was shortened by 2 bases and J by 4 bases, with 12 bases between the two germline ends. Germline loops: CDR1 KGHSH, CDR2 LQKENI. The CDR3 runs 15 residues. The CDR3: CASSPMDSGYNEQFF. The CDR3 region has the DNA TGTGCCAGCTCACCAATGGACAGCGGATACAATGAGCAGTTCTTC.

This chain's CDR3 is CASSTTRTDTQYF. CDR3 DNA sequence: TGTGCCAGTAGTACCACGAGGACAGATACGCAGTATTTT. V usage is TRBV19 and J usage is TRBJ2-3; no firm D call. Per the germline V gene, CDR1 is LNHDA and CDR2 is SQIVND (reference sequence). Trimming cost V 4 bases and J 3 bases, with 8 bases left between them. The CDR3 covers 13 residues. The variable domain in full, completed from reference TRBV19 and TRBJ2-3, reads DGGITQSPKYLFRKEGQNVTLSCEQNLNHDAMYWYRQDPGQGLRLIYYSQIVNDFQKGDIAEGYSVSREKKESFPLTVTSAQKNPTAFYLCASSTTRTDTQYFGPGTRLTVL.

The chain combines TRBV27 with TRBJ2-7; possible D gene TRBD2, 6 bases. Germline lookup yields CDR1 MNHEY and CDR2 SMNVEV (reference sequence). CDR3 size: 14 residues. The V end lost 5 bases, the J end lost 6 bases, and 17 bases lay between the germline ends. The CDR3, as DNA: TGTGCCAGCAGTCTAGGACAAGGAGGGCGCGAGCAGTACTTC. It encodes CASSLGQGGREQYF.

The rearrangement uses TRBV2 and TRBJ2-7; D ambiguous. In germline, CDR1 is SNHLY, CDR2 FYNNEI. V was shortened by 4 bases and J by 2 bases, with 12 bases between the two germline ends. CDR3 length: 14 amino acids. The chain's CDR3 is CASSASGMPYEQYF. DNA of the CDR3: TGTGCCAGCAGTGCCTCAGGTATGCCCTACGAGCAGTACTTC.